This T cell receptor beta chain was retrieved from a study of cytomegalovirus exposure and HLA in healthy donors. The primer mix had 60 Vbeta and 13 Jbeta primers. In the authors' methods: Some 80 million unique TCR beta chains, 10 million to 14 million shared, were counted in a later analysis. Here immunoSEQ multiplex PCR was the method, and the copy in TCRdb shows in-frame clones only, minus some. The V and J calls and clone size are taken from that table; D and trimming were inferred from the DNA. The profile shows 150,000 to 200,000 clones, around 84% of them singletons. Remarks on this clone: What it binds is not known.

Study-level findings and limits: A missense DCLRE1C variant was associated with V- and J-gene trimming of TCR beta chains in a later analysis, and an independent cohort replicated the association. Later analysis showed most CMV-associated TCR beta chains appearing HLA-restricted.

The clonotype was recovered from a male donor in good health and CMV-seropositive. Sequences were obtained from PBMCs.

For the CDR3, the DNA is TGTGCCACCAAATACCTTAATCGGGAGACCATATATTTT. This encodes CATKYLNRETIYF. V and J are TRBV10-3 and TRBJ1-3; D gene ambiguous. Looked up from germline, CDR1 is ENHRY and CDR2 is SYGVKD. This CDR3 is 13 amino acids long. The ends were cut back, 10 bases at V and 10 bases at J, with 20 bases in the middle.